A single sample is the source of the 26 T cell receptor beta chains below, sequenced in a study of OX40 agonist ivuxolimab in advanced cancers. Data came from immunoSEQ multiplex PCR; TCRdb stores just in-frame clones and leaves some out. The sample lists tens of thousands of clones; around four fifths were seen once. Sequencing was performed on CD4+ or CD8+ T cells sorted from blood, taken in a trial of the OX40 agonist ivuxolimab. The receptors stem from an adult with an advanced solid tumor such as melanoma, head and neck, liver or kidney cancer.

V gene TRBV4-2 combines with J gene TRBJ2-3; TRBD2 matches at 9 bases. From germline, CDR1 is LGHNA and CDR2 YNFKEQ. CDR3 length: 17 residues. The trim removed 0 bases at V and 8 bases at J, leaving 12 bases unmatched. The CDR3 sequence: CASSQDPLAGPPLTQYF. The CDR3 DNA follows: TGTGCCAGCAGCCAAGATCCCCTAGCGGGGCCTCCTCTTACGCAGTATTTT.

This clone was observed once. The gene calls are TRBV19 and TRBJ2-5; either TRBD1 or TRBD2 may supply D (5 bases each). Judging by the DNA end, TRBJ2-7 fits better; the J call may be wrong. This CDR3 spans 17 amino acids. Germline CDR1 is LNHDA and CDR2 is SQIVND (reference sequence). This CDR3 is CASSQGHRAVRGYEQYF. CDR3 nucleotide sequence: TGTGCCAGTAGCCAAGGACATAGGGCTGTGAGGGGCTACGAGCAGTACTTC.

The chain employs TRBV5-6 and TRBJ2-7; D unresolved. V was trimmed by 2 bases and J by 4 bases, leaving 7 bases between them. This CDR3 has 12 amino acids. Germline V CDR1 and CDR2: SGHDT, YYEEEE. The CDR3: CASSFSTYEQYF. CDR3 nucleotide sequence: TGTGCCAGCAGCTTTTCCACGTACGAGCAGTACTTC.

The chain joins TRBV7-2 to TRBJ2-1, with a tentative D call TRBD1 (6 bases). There are 14 residues in the CDR3. The V end lost 1 base, the J end lost 7 bases, and 11 bases lay between the germline ends. Germline values: CDR1 SGHTA, CDR2 FQGNSA. The CDR3 loop is CASSLGQESNEQFF. The CDR3 region has the DNA TGTGCCAGCAGCTTAGGACAGGAGTCTAATGAGCAGTTCTTC.

This sequence joins TRBV23-1 and TRBJ2-7, with a possible D match to TRBD1 (6 bases). TRBV23-1 is assigned to the ORF class and has an uncertain function. Trimming left V 0 bases short and J 3 bases short, with 12 bases between. CDR3 length: 15 amino acids. The CDR3 DNA sequence: TGCGCCAGCAGTCAATCCAGGGACACTTACTACGAGCAGTACTTC. Translation: CASSQSRDTYYEQYF.

The CDR3 DNA reads as TGTGCCAGCAGCGTTAACCCCCCCATCACTGGGAAGAACACTGAAGCTTTCTTT. Amino acid sequence: CASSVNPPITGKNTEAFF. The rearrangement links TRBV9 to TRBJ1-1; D remains unclear. Germline V gene lookup returns CDR1 SGDLS and CDR2 YYNGEE. Trimming pared 2 bases from V and 1 base from J, leaving 21 bases between. The CDR3 loop spans 18 amino acids. The full variable domain, completed using reference TRBV9 and TRBJ1-1, is DSGVTQTPKHLITATGQRVTLRCSPRSGDLSVYWYQQSLDQGLQFLIQYYNGEERAKGNILERFSAQQFPDLHSELNLSSLELGDSALYFCASSVNPPITGKNTEAFFGQGTRLTVV.

The rearrangement links TRBV5-1 to TRBJ2-1; weak D call: TRBD1 (7 bases). The V end lost 0 bases, the J end lost 8 bases, and 15 bases lay between the germline ends. This CDR3 is built from 15 residues. Looked up from germline, CDR1 is SGHRS and CDR2 is YFSETQ. CDR3 loop: CASSLEWRGRHEQFF. For the CDR3, the DNA is TGCGCCAGCAGCTTGGAGTGGAGGGGGCGGCATGAGCAGTTCTTC.

This clone was seen only a few times. This chain joins TRBV6-5 and TRBJ1-5; D unclear. Per the germline V gene, CDR1 is MNHEY and CDR2 is SVGAGI. CDR3 size: 15 residues. Trimming left V 5 bases short and J 2 bases short, with 13 bases between. CDR3 bases: TGTGCCAGCAGTGCTCAAAGGGCCGGCAATCAGCCCCAGCATTTT. Translation gives CASSAQRAGNQPQHF.

The V and J genes are TRBV5-1 and TRBJ1-1; D gene uncertain. There are 14 residues in the CDR3. The V gene's germline CDR1 is SGHRS and CDR2 YFSETQ. V was clipped by 1 base and J by 1 base, with 8 bases between them. CDR3 residues: CASSLRSENTEAFF. As DNA, the CDR3 is TGCGCCAGCAGCTTGAGGTCGGAGAACACTGAAGCTTTCTTT.

The chain joins TRBV10-3 to TRBJ2-1; D is possibly TRBD1 (8 bases). Germline loops: CDR1 ENHRY, CDR2 SYGVKD. The CDR3 extends over 15 amino acids. Between the trimmed V and J ends, which lost 11 bases and 3 bases, there was a span of 20 bases. The CDR3 DNA reads as TGTGCCCCCAGGGGGCGGGGGTACTTCTACAATGAGCAGTTCTTC. Translated: CAPRGRGYFYNEQFF.

The V gene is TRBV14, the J gene TRBJ2-1; the match to TRBD1 covers 8 bases. V shed 4 bases, J shed 1 base, and the junction held 3 bases outside the gene matches. Per germline, CDR1 SGHDN and CDR2 FVKESK. This CDR3 has 15 amino acids. The CDR3 region is CASSPRQGSYNEQFF. CDR3 DNA: TGTGCCAGCAGCCCCCGACAGGGGTCCTACAATGAGCAGTTCTTC.

This chain links TRBV5-5 with TRBJ1-5; 9 bases fit TRBD1. The J segment lost 6 bases and the V segment lost 3 bases, leaving 10 bases of the junction unmatched. CDR1 and CDR2 (germline): SGHKS, YYEKEE (reference sequence). There are 16 residues in the CDR3. CDR3: CASSSGTGGAFQPQHF. The CDR3 nucleotides read TGTGCCAGCAGCTCAGGCACAGGGGGCGCGTTTCAGCCCCAGCATTTT.

The rearrangement links TRBV9 to TRBJ2-7; D gene unclear. Germline V gene lookup returns CDR1 SGDLS and CDR2 YYNGEE. This CDR3 is 14 amino acids long. Trimming removed 3 bases at V and 6 bases at J, with 16 bases between. The CDR3 DNA follows: TGTGCCAGCAGCGGCCTCGCCACGGACGGCGAGCAGTACTTC. This translates into CASSGLATDGEQYF.

The rearrangement joins TRBV11-2 to TRBJ2-7; the match to TRBD2 covers 9 bases. Losses at the gene ends were 1 base for V and 2 bases for J; bases not matched to a gene: 6. From germline, CDR1 is SGHAT and CDR2 FQNNGV. CDR3 length: 16 residues. The CDR3 reads CASSLVRRGGPYEQYF. CDR3 DNA: TGTGCCAGCAGCTTAGTTCGGCGGGGGGGCCCCTACGAGCAGTACTTC. Filled out from reference TRBV11-2 and TRBJ2-7, the complete variable domain reads EAGVAQSPRYKIIEKRQSVAFWCNPISGHATLYWYQQILGQGPKLLIQFQNNGVVDDSQLPKDRFSAERLKGVDSTLKIQPAKLEDSAVYLCASSLVRRGGPYEQYFGPGTRLTVT.

In its sample, this clone was seen a few times. This chain joins TRBV11-3 and TRBJ2-1, with 10 bases that match TRBD2. CDR3 size: 14 residues. Germline V gene lookup returns CDR1 SGHNT and CDR2 YENEEA. Germline trimming cut 4 bases from V and 4 bases from J; bases unmatched to any gene: 1. CDR3 bases: TGTGCCAGCAGCTATAGCGGGGGGTACAATGAGCAGTTCTTC. Translated: CASSYSGGYNEQFF.

V is TRBV5-1 and J is TRBJ2-1; TRBD2 matches 7 bases. Germline V lookup: CDR1 SGHRS, CDR2 YFSETQ. This CDR3 has 15 amino acids. Trimming at V came to 4 bases and at J to 3 bases, leaving 7 bases not matched to a gene. The CDR3 DNA is TGCGCCAGCAGCAAAACTAGCGTACTCTACAATGAGCAGTTCTTC. Its translation is CASSKTSVLYNEQFF. The whole variable domain, remainder taken from reference TRBV5-1 and TRBJ2-1, is KAGVTQTPRYLIKTRGQQVTLSCSPISGHRSVSWYQQTPGQGLQFLFEYFSETQRNKGNFPGRFSGRQFSNSRSEMNVSTLELGDSALYLCASSKTSVLYNEQFFGPGTRLTVL.

The J gene is TRBJ1-1, the V gene TRBV15; D possibly corresponds to TRBD1 (5 bases). V was trimmed by 2 bases and J by 1 base, leaving 11 bases between them. CDR3 size: 15 residues. Germline V gene lookup returns CDR1 LNHNV and CDR2 YYDKDF (reference sequence). The CDR3 coding sequence is TGTGCCACCAGCAGAACTAGGGGCCCGAACACTGAAGCTTTCTTT. Residues: CATSRTRGPNTEAFF.

This clone has more than one count but fewer than ten. The chain couples TRBV19 to TRBJ2-3, with D perhaps matching TRBD1 or TRBD2 (6 bases each). CDR1 and CDR2 from the germline V gene are LNHDA and SQIVND (reference sequence). Trimming shortened V by 4 bases and J by 1 base, and 15 bases separated the two germline ends. The CDR3 is 16 residues long. The CDR3 coding sequence is TGTGCCAGTAGTACCGGCGGGACACAAGGCACAGATACGCAGTATTTT. Translating gives CASSTGGTQGTDTQYF.

The V gene is TRBV6-5, the J gene TRBJ1-3; no clear D. This CDR3 spans 15 amino acids. Per the germline V gene, CDR1 is MNHEY and CDR2 is SVGAGI. Trimming removed 4 bases from V and 0 bases from J, with 10 bases in between. The CDR3: CASSLDRYSGNTIYF. The CDR3 DNA sequence: TGTGCCAGCAGTTTAGACCGGTACTCTGGAAACACCATATATTTT.

This clone was detected only once. The V call is TRBV2, the J call TRBJ2-3, with 7 bases lining up with TRBD1. The CDR3 extends over 14 amino acids. V lost 3 bases to trimming and J lost 5 bases; unmatched junction nucleotides: 5. The V gene's germline CDR1 is SNHLY and CDR2 FYNNEI. In nucleotides, the CDR3 is TGTGCCAGCAGTGATGGACAGGCAGTAGATACGCAGTATTTT. Translating it yields CASSDGQAVDTQYF.

This clone was detected once. The chain has TRBV6-1 and TRBJ2-3, with D perhaps TRBD1 (5 bases). CDR3 length: 13 amino acids. Germline values: CDR1 MNHNS, CDR2 SASEGT. Trimming removed 7 bases from V and 0 bases from J, with 8 bases in between. CDR3 amino acids: CASIGHSTDTQYF. In nucleotides, the CDR3 is TGTGCCAGCATTGGACACAGCACAGATACGCAGTATTTT.

This sequence joins TRBV7-9 and TRBJ2-1; possible D gene TRBD2, 5 bases. This CDR3 has 13 residues. Germline CDR1 SEHNR, CDR2 FQNEAQ (reference sequence). Trimming took off 7 bases at V and 3 bases at J, with 10 bases between the two ends. CDR3 protein: CASKEVYYNEQFF. CDR3 nucleotides: TGTGCCAGCAAGGAGGTTTACTACAATGAGCAGTTCTTC. Full variable domain (outside the CDR3, taken from reference TRBV7-9 and TRBJ2-1): DTGVSQNPRHKITKRGQNVTFRCDPISEHNRLYWYRQTLGQGPEFLTYFQNEAQLEKSRLLSDRFSAERPKGSFSTLEIQRTEQGDSAMYLCASKEVYYNEQFFGPGTRLTVL.

Only a few counts were recorded for this clone. The gene calls are TRBV7-8 and TRBJ2-1, with D possibly TRBD1 on 6 matching bases. Per germline, CDR1 SGHVS and CDR2 FQNEAQ. The CDR3 sequence is 15 residues long. Trimming took 5 bases from V and 8 from J, leaving 19 bases between them. In DNA, the CDR3 is TGTGCCAGCAGCCCGGACGGCCTAGGGGGAGATGAGCAGTTCTTC. It encodes CASSPDGLGGDEQFF.

J is TRBJ2-7 and V is TRBV29-1; D ambiguous. Germline V lookup: CDR1 SQVTM, CDR2 ANQGSEA. V lost 2 bases, J lost 5 bases, and 7 bases lay in between. CDR3 length: 11 residues. As DNA, the CDR3 is TGCAGCGTTGAATACTCTCACGAGCAGTACTTC. Translation: CSVEYSHEQYF.

This chain connects TRBV6-5 to TRBJ2-1; TRBD2 aligns across 14 bases. The V and J ends lost 6 bases and 9 bases, in that order; junction bases with no gene match: 4. Germline assignment: CDR1 MNHEY and CDR2 SVGAGI. The CDR3 covers 14 residues. The CDR3 reads CASSRTSGGSEQFF. The CDR3 DNA reads as TGTGCCAGCAGCAGGACTAGCGGGGGGTCTGAGCAGTTCTTC.

This clone was counted a few times. V and J are TRBV11-2 and TRBJ1-1; 8 bases fit TRBD1. V shed 5 bases, J shed 11 bases, and the junction held 10 bases outside the gene matches. The CDR3 totals 13 residues. Germline CDR1 reads SGHAT; CDR2 reads FQNNGV. CDR3 coding DNA: TGTGCCAGCAGCCCTGATACAGGGGGTCGGGCTTTCTTT. It specifies CASSPDTGGRAFF.